This record covers a single T cell receptor beta chain. Its antigen is as yet unknown. This sample was included in a study of CD8+CD57+ T cells in acquired aplastic anemia. Across the study: Across the sorted CD4+ and CD8+ cells, DNA amounts averaged 3.2 ug.

Using genomic DNA as the template, TCR beta VDJ and CDR3 profiling was carried out. TCRdb re-called the reads through MiXCR, storing one row per CDR3 protein. The sample lists under 200,000 distinct CDR3 sequences; about 70% were seen once. Patients chosen for sequencing had CD8+CD57+ cells that had expanded, as shown by flow cytometry. Study-wide points: Researchers report that about 28 CD8+ CDR3 sequences appeared in both patients and controls.

Sequencing used sorted CD4+, CD8+, or CD8+CD57+ T cells (not recorded which) from PBMCs. This clonotype was obtained from a human donor with aplastic anemia.

CDR3 in amino acids: CASSDTNNYGYTF. The CDR3 nucleotides read TGCGCCAGCTCGGACACCAACAACTATGGCTACACCTTC. The chain recombines TRBV10-1 with TRBJ1-2; perhaps TRBD1 as D (5 bases). The CDR3 covers 13 residues. The V gene's germline CDR1 is WNHNN and CDR2 SYGVQD (reference sequence). Trimming took 8 bases from V and 2 from J, leaving 12 bases between them.